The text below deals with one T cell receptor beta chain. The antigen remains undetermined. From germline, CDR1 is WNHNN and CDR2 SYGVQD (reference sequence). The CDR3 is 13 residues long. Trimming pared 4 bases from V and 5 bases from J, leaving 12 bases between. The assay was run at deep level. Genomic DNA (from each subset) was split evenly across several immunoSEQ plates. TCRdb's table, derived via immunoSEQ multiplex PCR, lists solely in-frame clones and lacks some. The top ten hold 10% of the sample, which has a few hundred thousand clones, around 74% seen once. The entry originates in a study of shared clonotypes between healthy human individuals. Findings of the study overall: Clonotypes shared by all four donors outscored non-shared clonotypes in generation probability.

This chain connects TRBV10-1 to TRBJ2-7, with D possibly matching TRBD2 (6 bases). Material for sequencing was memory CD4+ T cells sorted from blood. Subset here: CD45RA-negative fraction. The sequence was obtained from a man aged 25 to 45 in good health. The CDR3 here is CASSANQRDEQYF. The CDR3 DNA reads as TGCGCCAGCAGTGCCAACCAGCGGGACGAGCAGTACTTC.